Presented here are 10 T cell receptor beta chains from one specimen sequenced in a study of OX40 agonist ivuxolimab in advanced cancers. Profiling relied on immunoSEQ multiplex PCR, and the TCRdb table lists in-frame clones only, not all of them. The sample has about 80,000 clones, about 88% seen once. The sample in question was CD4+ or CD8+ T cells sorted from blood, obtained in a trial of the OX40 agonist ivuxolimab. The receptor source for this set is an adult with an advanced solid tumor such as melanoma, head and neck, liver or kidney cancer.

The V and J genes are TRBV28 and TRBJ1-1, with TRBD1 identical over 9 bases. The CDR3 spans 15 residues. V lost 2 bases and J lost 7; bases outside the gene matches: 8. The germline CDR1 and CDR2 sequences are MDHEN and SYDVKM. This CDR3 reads CASSLIGQGFIEAFF. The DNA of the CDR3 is TGTGCCAGCAGTTTAATAGGACAGGGGTTTATTGAAGCTTTCTTT.

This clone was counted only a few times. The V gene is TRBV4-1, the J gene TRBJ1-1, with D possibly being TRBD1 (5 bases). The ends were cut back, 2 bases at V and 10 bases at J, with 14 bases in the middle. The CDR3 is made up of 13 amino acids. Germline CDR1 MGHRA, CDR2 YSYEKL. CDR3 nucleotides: TGCGCCAGCAGCCAATTGGGGGTATTGGGAGCTTTCTTT. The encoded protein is CASSQLGVLGAFF.

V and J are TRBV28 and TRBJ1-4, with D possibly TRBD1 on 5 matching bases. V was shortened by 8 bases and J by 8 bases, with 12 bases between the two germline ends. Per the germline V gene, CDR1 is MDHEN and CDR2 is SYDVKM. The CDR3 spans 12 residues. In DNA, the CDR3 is TGTGCCAGCGGCAGGGTACGGGAAAAACTGTTTTTT. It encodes CASGRVREKLFF.

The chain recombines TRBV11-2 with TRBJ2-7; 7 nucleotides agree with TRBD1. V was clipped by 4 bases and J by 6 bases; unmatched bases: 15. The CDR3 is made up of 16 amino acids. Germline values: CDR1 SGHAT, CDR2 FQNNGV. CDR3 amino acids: CASSSGTDGLPREQYF. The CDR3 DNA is TGTGCCAGCAGCTCCGGGACAGACGGGCTTCCTCGCGAGCAGTACTTC.

CDR3 loop: CASSESHTYEQYF. The CDR3 DNA sequence: TGTGCCAGCAGTGAAAGCCATACCTACGAGCAGTACTTC. The chain has TRBV6-1 and TRBJ2-7, with D uncertain. Trimming removed 2 bases from V and 2 bases from J, with 7 bases in between. Per germline, CDR1 MNHNS and CDR2 SASEGT. This CDR3 is 13 amino acids long.

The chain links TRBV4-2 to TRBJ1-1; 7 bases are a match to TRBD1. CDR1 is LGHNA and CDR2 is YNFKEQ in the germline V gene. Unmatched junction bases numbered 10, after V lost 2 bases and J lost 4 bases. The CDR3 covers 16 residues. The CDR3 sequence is CASSQQLTGVVTEAFF. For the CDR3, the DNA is TGTGCCAGCAGCCAACAACTCACAGGGGTAGTCACTGAAGCTTTCTTT.

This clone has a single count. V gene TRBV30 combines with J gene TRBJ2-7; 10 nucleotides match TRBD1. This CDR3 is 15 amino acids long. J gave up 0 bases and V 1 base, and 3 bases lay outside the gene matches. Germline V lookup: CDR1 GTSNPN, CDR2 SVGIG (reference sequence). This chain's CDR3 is CAWSGGTGASYEQYF. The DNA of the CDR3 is TGTGCCTGGAGTGGTGGGACAGGGGCCTCCTACGAGCAGTACTTC. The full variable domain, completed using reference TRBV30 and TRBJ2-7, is SQTIHQWPATLVQPVGSPLSLECTVEGTSNPNLYWYRQAAGRGLQLLFYSVGIGQISSEVPQNLSASRPQDRQFILSSKKLLLSDSGFYLCAWSGGTGASYEQYFGPGTRLTVT.

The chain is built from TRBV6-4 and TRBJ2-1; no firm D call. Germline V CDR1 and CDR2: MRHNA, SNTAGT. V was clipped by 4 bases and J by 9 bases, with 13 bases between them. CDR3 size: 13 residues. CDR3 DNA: TGTGCCAGCAGTGCTAGTGAATTTGGTGAGCAGTTCTTC. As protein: CASSASEFGEQFF.

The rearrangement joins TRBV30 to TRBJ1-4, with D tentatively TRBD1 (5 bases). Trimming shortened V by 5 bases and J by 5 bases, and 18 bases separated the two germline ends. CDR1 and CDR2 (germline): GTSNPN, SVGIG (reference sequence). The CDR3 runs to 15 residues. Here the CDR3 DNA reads TGTGCCTGGCGAAAAGACAGCTATTGGAATGAAAAACTGTTTTTT. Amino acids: CAWRKDSYWNEKLFF.

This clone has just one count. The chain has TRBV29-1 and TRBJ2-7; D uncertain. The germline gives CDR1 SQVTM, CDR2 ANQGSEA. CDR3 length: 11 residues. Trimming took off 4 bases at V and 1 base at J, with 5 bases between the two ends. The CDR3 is CSVVRSYEQYF. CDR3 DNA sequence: TGCAGCGTTGTCAGATCCTACGAGCAGTACTTC.